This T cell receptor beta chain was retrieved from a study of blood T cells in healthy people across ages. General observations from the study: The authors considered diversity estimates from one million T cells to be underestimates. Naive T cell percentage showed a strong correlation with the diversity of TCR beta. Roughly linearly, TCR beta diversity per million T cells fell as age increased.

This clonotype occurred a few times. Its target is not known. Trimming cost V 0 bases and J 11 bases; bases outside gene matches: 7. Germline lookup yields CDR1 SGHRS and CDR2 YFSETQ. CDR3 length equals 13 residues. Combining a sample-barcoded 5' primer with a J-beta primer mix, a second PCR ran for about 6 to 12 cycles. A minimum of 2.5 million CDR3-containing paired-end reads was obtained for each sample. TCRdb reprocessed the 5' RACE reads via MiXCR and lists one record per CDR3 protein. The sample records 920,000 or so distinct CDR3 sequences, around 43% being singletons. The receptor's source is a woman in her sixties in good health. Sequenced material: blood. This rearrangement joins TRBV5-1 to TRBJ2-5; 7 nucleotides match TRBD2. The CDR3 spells CASSLGGSPEQYF. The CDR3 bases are TGCGCCAGCAGCTTGGGCGGGAGTCCTGAGCAGTACTTC. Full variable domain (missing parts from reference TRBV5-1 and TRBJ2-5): KAGVTQTPRYLIKTRGQQVTLSCSPISGHRSVSWYQQTPGQGLQFLFEYFSETQRNKGNFPGRFSGRQFSNSRSEMNVSTLELGDSALYLCASSLGGSPEQYFGPGTRLLVL.